These T cell receptor beta chains were read from a single sample in a study of shared clonotypes between healthy human individuals. TCRdb's table, derived via immunoSEQ multiplex PCR, lists solely in-frame clones and lacks some. The sample has about 1.5 million clones, 95% to 99% seen once. The sequenced sample was naive CD4+ T cells sorted from blood. The receptor source for this set is a man aged 30 to 45 in good health. CDR3s include the opening cysteine and the closing phenylalanine or tryptophan. Each record gives: J gene, D gene, clone size, V gene, CDR3 DNA, CDR3 protein. A D gene is named only where the DNA matches it firmly. Clone size is not always given. Where it is, it says once, few, many or a class for expanded clones.

J gene: TRBJ1-2
D gene: TRBD1
clone size: -
V gene: TRBV4-1
CDR3 DNA: TGCGCCAGCAGCCAAGAGGCATCGGACAGGGGCTACACCTTC
CDR3 protein: CASSQEASDRGYTF

J gene: TRBJ2-1
D gene: -
clone size: -
V gene: TRBV18
CDR3 DNA: TGTGCCAGCTCACAGACAGGCCCCGAGCAGTTCTTC
CDR3 protein: CASSQTGPEQFF

J gene: TRBJ2-3
D gene: -
clone size: -
V gene: TRBV5-1
CDR3 DNA: TGCGCCAGCAGCTTGAGTTCCCCGACAGATACGCAGTATTTT
CDR3 protein: CASSLSSPTDTQYF

J gene: TRBJ2-7
D gene: -
clone size: -
V gene: TRBV7-6
CDR3 DNA: TGTGCCAGCAGCTTAGCGCTTGTGGGGAAGGAGCAGTACTTC
CDR3 protein: CASSLALVGKEQYF

J gene: TRBJ1-2
D gene: TRBD1
clone size: -
V gene: TRBV6-1
CDR3 DNA: TGTGCCAGCAGTCTCCAGGGACAGATCAACTATGGCTACACCTTC
CDR3 protein: CASSLQGQINYGYTF

J gene: TRBJ2-3
D gene: -
clone size: -
V gene: TRBV5-6
CDR3 DNA: TGTGCCAGCAGCCGGGAGTCAACGCAGTATTTT
CDR3 protein: CASSRESTQYF

J gene: TRBJ2-7
D gene: TRBD1
clone size: -
V gene: TRBV9
CDR3 DNA: TGTGCCAGCAGCGTAGGACCTGGCGGAACAGGGGGCTACGAGCAGTACTTC
CDR3 protein: CASSVGPGGTGGYEQYF

J gene: TRBJ2-5
D gene: -
clone size: once
V gene: TRBV18
CDR3 DNA: TGTGCCAGCTCACCACGCAGGGTCCAAGAGACCCAGTACTTC
CDR3 protein: CASSPRRVQETQYF

J gene: TRBJ2-7
D gene: -
clone size: -
V gene: TRBV15
CDR3 DNA: TGTGCCACCAGCAGAGATAGTGGCGGGGCAGCCTCCTACGAGCAGTACTTC
CDR3 protein: CATSRDSGGAASYEQYF

J gene: TRBJ1-1
D gene: -
clone size: -
V gene: TRBV15
CDR3 DNA: TGTGCCACCAGCAGAGATCGCGTTGGGGGACACCCGAGGGGGAACACTGAAGCTTTCTTT
CDR3 protein: CATSRDRVGGHPRGNTEAFF

J gene: TRBJ2-7
D gene: TRBD1
clone size: -
V gene: TRBV5-1
CDR3 DNA: TGCGCCAGCAGCACTCCGGGACAGGATTACGAGCAGTACTTC
CDR3 protein: CASSTPGQDYEQYF

J gene: TRBJ2-5
D gene: -
clone size: -
V gene: TRBV18
CDR3 DNA: TGTGCCAGCTCACCACAAGGGGGTCAAGAGACCCAGTACTTC
CDR3 protein: CASSPQGGQETQYF

J gene: TRBJ1-1
D gene: -
clone size: -
V gene: TRBV6-1
CDR3 DNA: TGTGCCAGCAGTGCCTCGACGGTTATGAACACTGAAGCTTTCTTT
CDR3 protein: CASSASTVMNTEAFF

J gene: TRBJ2-5
D gene: TRBD1
clone size: once
V gene: TRBV7-6
CDR3 DNA: TGTGCCAGCAGCTTAACAGGGGCGGAGGAGACCCAGTACTTC
CDR3 protein: CASSLTGAEETQYF

J gene: TRBJ1-1
D gene: -
clone size: -
V gene: TRBV2
CDR3 DNA: TGTGCCAGCTCGGTCGAAGTGAACACTGAAGCTTTCTTT
CDR3 protein: CASSVEVNTEAFF

J gene: TRBJ2-5
D gene: TRBD2
clone size: -
V gene: TRBV23-1
CDR3 DNA: TGCGCCAACTCTAGCGGACTGTACCAAGAGACCCAGTACTTC
CDR3 protein: CANSSGLYQETQYF

J gene: TRBJ1-4
D gene: -
clone size: -
V gene: TRBV5-6
CDR3 DNA: TGTGCCAGCAGTTCAACAACAGGGAACAGCCATAATGAAAAACTGTTTTTT
CDR3 protein: CASSSTTGNSHNEKLFF

J gene: TRBJ1-3
D gene: TRBD1
clone size: -
V gene: TRBV28
CDR3 DNA: TGTGCCAGCAGTTTATGGGGACAGGGGATCGCTGGAAACACCATATATTTT
CDR3 protein: CASSLWGQGIAGNTIYF

J gene: TRBJ2-3
D gene: TRBD2
clone size: -
V gene: TRBV14
CDR3 DNA: TGTGCCAGCAGACTAGCGGGAGGGCCAGATACGCAGTATTTT
CDR3 protein: CASRLAGGPDTQYF

J gene: TRBJ2-1
D gene: -
clone size: -
V gene: TRBV5-1
CDR3 DNA: TGCGCCAGCAGCTTGGACTTCGTAGGGAATGAGCAGTTCTTC
CDR3 protein: CASSLDFVGNEQFF

J gene: TRBJ1-1
D gene: -
clone size: -
V gene: TRBV4-1
CDR3 DNA: TGCGCCAGCAGCCAAGGCTCTTACACTGAAGCTTTCTTT
CDR3 protein: CASSQGSYTEAFF

J gene: TRBJ2-2
D gene: -
clone size: -
V gene: TRBV19
CDR3 DNA: TGTGCCAGTAGTTTCCTTAGCGGGGAGCTGTTTTTT
CDR3 protein: CASSFLSGELFF

J gene: TRBJ1-5
D gene: TRBD1
clone size: -
V gene: TRBV7-2
CDR3 DNA: TGTGCCAGCAGCTTAGAACAGGGGGGCCTAGGTCAGCCCCAGCATTTT
CDR3 protein: CASSLEQGGLGQPQHF

J gene: TRBJ1-1
D gene: TRBD1
clone size: -
V gene: TRBV2
CDR3 DNA: TGTGCCAGCGAGACAGGGTACACTGAAGCTTTCTTT
CDR3 protein: CASETGYTEAFF

J gene: TRBJ2-7
D gene: -
clone size: -
V gene: TRBV18
CDR3 DNA: TGTGCCAGCTCACAGGACCAGGCAGGGACTTTCTACGAGCAGTACTTC
CDR3 protein: CASSQDQAGTFYEQYF

J gene: TRBJ1-1
D gene: TRBD1
clone size: -
V gene: TRBV2
CDR3 DNA: TGTGCCAGCAGTGATTCAGACAGGGGGCAAACAAGTACTGAAGCTTTCTTT
CDR3 protein: CASSDSDRGQTSTEAFF

J gene: TRBJ1-5
D gene: -
clone size: -
V gene: TRBV10-3
CDR3 DNA: TGTGCCATCAGTGAGGGGGCTAGAAATCAGCCCCAGCATTTT
CDR3 protein: CAISEGARNQPQHF

J gene: TRBJ2-1
D gene: -
clone size: -
V gene: TRBV18
CDR3 DNA: TGTGCCAGCTCACCCTCGAGCTCCTACAATGAGCAGTTCTTC
CDR3 protein: CASSPSSSYNEQFF

J gene: TRBJ2-1
D gene: TRBD2
clone size: -
V gene: TRBV11-3
CDR3 DNA: TGTGCCAGCAGCCTACGACTAGCGGGAGTATCGAATGAGCAGTTCTTC
CDR3 protein: CASSLRLAGVSNEQFF

J gene: TRBJ2-3
D gene: -
clone size: -
V gene: TRBV20-1
CDR3 DNA: TGCAGTGCGCAGGACACTAATACGCAGTATTTT
CDR3 protein: CSAQDTNTQYF

J gene: TRBJ2-7
D gene: TRBD1
clone size: once
V gene: TRBV15
CDR3 DNA: TGTGCCACCAGCAGACCCGAAGGGACAGGAAACTCCTACGAGCAGTACTTC
CDR3 protein: CATSRPEGTGNSYEQYF

J gene: TRBJ2-1
D gene: -
clone size: -
V gene: TRBV19
CDR3 DNA: TGTGCCAGTAGTAGAGGAACCGGGACCACTGACGCTGAGCAGTTCTTC
CDR3 protein: CASSRGTGTTDAEQFF

J gene: TRBJ2-1
D gene: -
clone size: medium-sized
V gene: TRBV15
CDR3 DNA: TGTGCCACCAGCAGAGTTTCGGGAGAAGAGCAGTTCTTC
CDR3 protein: CATSRVSGEEQFF

J gene: TRBJ2-1
D gene: TRBD2
clone size: -
V gene: TRBV28
CDR3 DNA: TGTGCCAGCAGTAGGACTAGCGCGACGGGAGAGCAGTTCTTC
CDR3 protein: CASSRTSATGEQFF